A single sample gave rise to the 4 T cell receptor beta chains below, sequenced in a study of CD8 T cells in ankylosing spondylitis. MiXCR, applied by TCRdb to the 5' RACE reads, yields one record per CDR3 protein. The table records 220,000 or so distinct CDR3 sequences, about 10% of them present only once. The sequenced sample consisted of blood, either unsorted or a sorted T cell fraction (not recorded which). Receptor source: a male donor with ankylosing spondylitis or in good health (not recorded which).

The V call is TRBV12-3 or TRBV12-4, the J call TRBJ2-7; 8 bases are shared with TRBD2. The CDR3 has 14 amino acids. The V segment lost 5 bases and the J segment 5 bases; nucleotides outside the gene matches: 8. DNA of the CDR3: TGTGCCAGCAGTGGATCGGGGGGGGGGAACGAGCAGTACTTC. The encoded protein is CASSGSGGGNEQYF.

The genes are TRBV7-6 and TRBJ1-2, with TRBD1 matching over 9 bases. CDR3 length: 14 amino acids. The V gene's germline CDR1 is SGHVS and CDR2 FNYEAQ. The V segment lost 4 bases and the J segment 8 bases; nucleotides outside the gene matches: 8. This CDR3 is CASSSVQGARGYTF. The CDR3 coding sequence is TGTGCCAGCAGCTCCGTACAGGGGGCGAGGGGCTACACCTTC.

This clonotype was counted between two and nine times. The genes are TRBV2 and TRBJ2-5; D may correspond to TRBD1 or TRBD2 (6 bases each). Trimming left V 7 bases short and J 4 bases short, with 16 bases between. The germline V gene encodes CDR1 SNHLY and CDR2 FYNNEI. This CDR3 is built from 14 residues. The CDR3 protein is CASKRGAMGETQYF. Written as DNA, the CDR3 is TGTGCCAGCAAGAGGGGGGCTATGGGAGAGACCCAGTACTTC.

This clonotype occurred many times. This sequence joins TRBV20-1 and TRBJ2-2, with 7 bases identical to TRBD1. CDR1 is DFQATT, CDR2 SNEGSKA, per germline (reference sequence). V shed 0 bases, J shed 3 bases, and the junction held 7 bases outside the gene matches. The CDR3 loop spans 16 amino acids. The DNA of the CDR3 is TGCAGTGCTAGAGAGGCGACAGGGAGCGACACCGGGGAGCTGTTTTTT. It specifies CSAREATGSDTGELFF.